This entry concerns a single TCR beta chain. Its antigen remains unidentified. This sample was included in a study of siplizumab effects on memory and regulatory T cells. The study, taken as a whole, reports: Proliferating Tregs from siplizumab cultures lacked functional confirmation of suppression. Mappable alloreactive CD4+ clones averaged roughly 69% Treg-derived with siplizumab versus approximately 25% in controls.

Each sample contributed some 96,000 TCR templates to the assay. Clones were sequenced by immunoSEQ multiplex PCR, and TCRdb holds only the in-frame ones, with some missing. The sample yields around 100,000 clones, more than 85% seen once. The clonotype originates from a human donor in good health. The sequenced sample consisted of CD4+ T cells sorted from blood.

The CDR3 here is CASSVQETQYF. CDR3 DNA sequence: TGTGCCAGCAGCGTACAAGAGACCCAGTACTTC. The rearrangement joins TRBV28 to TRBJ2-5; no definite D call. The CDR3 sequence is 11 residues long. CDR1 and CDR2 from the germline V gene are MDHEN and SYDVKM. V was cut by 6 bases and J by 2 bases, with 4 bases left in between.